The rows below give T cell receptor beta chains drawn from one sample of a study of blood T cell repertoires in COVID-19. Repertoires were generated with immunoSEQ multiplex PCR, while TCRdb's copy carries only in-frame clones and drops some. The sample includes 150,000 to 200,000 clones, 85% to 90% seen only once; the top ten take 5.5% to 7%. The sequenced sample was peripheral blood. Receptors were obtained from a man in his forties or fifties with active or convalescent COVID-19. Both conserved end residues are part of each CDR3. The D gene is left open where the match is weak. The listing skips clone size in some rows; elsewhere it reads once, few, many or a size class.

abundance: .
d_gene: .
j_gene: TRBJ1-1
len: 13
v_gene: TRBV30
CDR3nt: TGTGCCTGGAGGTACCAAGGGGACACTGAAGCTTTCTTT
CDR3aa: CAWRYQGDTEAFF

abundance: .
d_gene: .
j_gene: TRBJ1-2
len: 13
v_gene: TRBV27
CDR3nt: TGTGCCAGCAGTTTAAGGTCAGGCTATGGCTACACCTTC
CDR3aa: CASSLRSGYGYTF

abundance: many
d_gene: TRBD1
j_gene: TRBJ1-2
len: 16
v_gene: TRBV7-9
CDR3nt: TGTGCCAGCAGCTTAGTGGCAGGGGGTACAGCCTATGGCTACACCTTC
CDR3aa: CASSLVAGGTAYGYTF

abundance: once
d_gene: .
j_gene: TRBJ2-5
len: 14
v_gene: TRBV10-3
CDR3nt: TGTGCCATCAGCCGCGATGGGGGCGCGGAGACCCAGTACTTC
CDR3aa: CAISRDGGAETQYF

abundance: .
d_gene: .
j_gene: TRBJ2-1
len: 13
v_gene: TRBV19
CDR3nt: TGTGCCAGTAGTACCTCGGAGGGCAATGAGCAGTTCTTC
CDR3aa: CASSTSEGNEQFF

abundance: .
d_gene: .
j_gene: TRBJ2-3
len: 13
v_gene: TRBV27
CDR3nt: TGTGCCAGCAGTTCGGGGAGCACAGATACGCAGTATTTT
CDR3aa: CASSSGSTDTQYF

abundance: .
d_gene: TRBD1
j_gene: TRBJ2-5
len: 15
v_gene: TRBV29-1
CDR3nt: TGCAGCGTTGACGGGACAGTCCCACCCCAAGAGACCCAGTACTTC
CDR3aa: CSVDGTVPPQETQYF

abundance: .
d_gene: TRBD1
j_gene: TRBJ1-6
len: 15
v_gene: TRBV15
CDR3nt: TGTGCCACGAGCCCACCGGGACAGGGAGGATCACCCCTCCACTTT
CDR3aa: CATSPPGQGGSPLHF

abundance: .
d_gene: TRBD1
j_gene: TRBJ1-6
len: 17
v_gene: TRBV19
CDR3nt: TGTGCCAGTAGCCCCAGGGGGCCGGGCTCCTATAATTCACCCCTCCACTTT
CDR3aa: CASSPRGPGSYNSPLHF

abundance: .
d_gene: TRBD1
j_gene: TRBJ1-1
len: 14
v_gene: TRBV5-6
CDR3nt: TGTGCCAGCAGCTGGGGACAGGGGAGGACTGAAGCTTTCTTT
CDR3aa: CASSWGQGRTEAFF

abundance: .
d_gene: TRBD1
j_gene: TRBJ1-2
len: 14
v_gene: TRBV6-5
CDR3nt: TGTGCCAGCACCCCGGCGACAGGGTACTATGGCTACACCTTC
CDR3aa: CASTPATGYYGYTF

abundance: .
d_gene: .
j_gene: TRBJ2-1
len: 17
v_gene: TRBV18
CDR3nt: TGTGCCAGCTCACCACCTTCTTTAGCGATCTCCTACAATGAGCAGTTCTTC
CDR3aa: CASSPPSLAISYNEQFF

abundance: .
d_gene: TRBD2
j_gene: TRBJ2-3
len: 16
v_gene: TRBV15
CDR3nt: TGTGCCACCAGCGCTCCCGGGACTAAGGAGCCAGATACGCAGTATTTT
CDR3aa: CATSAPGTKEPDTQYF

abundance: once
d_gene: TRBD1
j_gene: TRBJ1-2
len: 13
v_gene: TRBV27
CDR3nt: TGTGCCACCGCCGGGACAGGGGGCTATGGCTACACCTTC
CDR3aa: CATAGTGGYGYTF

abundance: .
d_gene: TRBD1
j_gene: TRBJ1-2
len: 15
v_gene: TRBV19
CDR3nt: TGTGCCAGTAGTACGGCCGGGACAGACAACTATGGCTACACCTTC
CDR3aa: CASSTAGTDNYGYTF

abundance: .
d_gene: TRBD1
j_gene: TRBJ2-1
len: 14
v_gene: TRBV18
CDR3nt: TGTGCCAGCCTATCAGGACAGGGCTCGAATGAGCAGTTCTTC
CDR3aa: CASLSGQGSNEQFF

abundance: few
d_gene: TRBD1
j_gene: TRBJ1-2
len: 15
v_gene: TRBV2
CDR3nt: TGTGCCAGCAGTGAAAGGGACAGGTTTTCGGATGGCTACACCTTC
CDR3aa: CASSERDRFSDGYTF

abundance: .
d_gene: .
j_gene: TRBJ1-4
len: 15
v_gene: TRBV4-1
CDR3nt: TGCGCCAGCAGCCCGGGACACTTAACTAATGAAAAACTGTTTTTT
CDR3aa: CASSPGHLTNEKLFF

abundance: few
d_gene: TRBD2
j_gene: TRBJ2-5
len: 17
v_gene: TRBV5-4
CDR3nt: TGTGCCAGCAGCTCACCGGGACTAGCGGGAGTTGGGGAGACCCAGTACTTC
CDR3aa: CASSSPGLAGVGETQYF

abundance: once
d_gene: TRBD2
j_gene: TRBJ2-4
len: 14
v_gene: TRBV5-1
CDR3nt: TGCGCCACCTCGACTAGCGTTGACAAAAACATTCAGTACTTC
CDR3aa: CATSTSVDKNIQYF

abundance: .
d_gene: TRBD2
j_gene: TRBJ2-7
len: 17
v_gene: TRBV30
CDR3nt: TGTGCCTGGAGTGTACGAGGGACTAGCGGGAGGGCCGTCGAGCAGTACTTC
CDR3aa: CAWSVRGTSGRAVEQYF

abundance: once
d_gene: TRBD1
j_gene: TRBJ1-4
len: 18
v_gene: TRBV19
CDR3nt: TGTGCCAGTAGCCCCAAAGGGACAGGGCCCGCAACTAATGAAAAACTGTTTTTT
CDR3aa: CASSPKGTGPATNEKLFF

abundance: .
d_gene: TRBD1
j_gene: TRBJ2-7
len: 13
v_gene: TRBV12-3/TRBV12-4
CDR3nt: TGTGCCAGCAGTTTGAAGGGGGCGGGCGAGCAGTACTTC
CDR3aa: CASSLKGAGEQYF

abundance: .
d_gene: TRBD2
j_gene: TRBJ2-3
len: 15
v_gene: TRBV6-2/TRBV6-3
CDR3nt: TGTGCCAGCAGTTACGGGACTAGCGGGGTCTCTACGCAGTATTTT
CDR3aa: CASSYGTSGVSTQYF

abundance: .
d_gene: TRBD1
j_gene: TRBJ1-2
len: 15
v_gene: TRBV30
CDR3nt: TGTGCCTGGAGTGCCGGGACAGGGATCATCTATGGCTACACCTTC
CDR3aa: CAWSAGTGIIYGYTF